This TCR beta chain was identified in a study of Tregs in tolerant kidney transplant recipients. General study points: Donor-specific Treg expansion exceeded global Treg expansion in tolerant patients, suggesting antigen drive. Tregs expanded with activated donor B cells seemed most donor-specific.

The nonmyeloablative bone marrow transplants came from related graft donors, with transient mixed chimerism. The method was immunoSEQ multiplex PCR; TCRdb's version includes in-frame clones alone and lacks a portion of them. The sample data list about 14,000 clones. About this clone: No antigen is known for it. The read comes to an end 3 residues before the CDR3 does, leaving the germline J gene to fill in the end.

The CDR3 has 15 amino acids. Trimming removed 2 bases at V and 1 base at J, with 9 bases between. Germline V gene data show CDR1 as SGDLS and CDR2 as YYNGEE. The chain uses TRBV9 and TRBJ2-2; maybe TRBD2 (5 bases). This clonotype was obtained from a human patient who received a combined kidney and bone marrow transplant. Certain T cells may be donor cells from the graft. Here the sequenced sample was CD8+ T cells from blood (PBMCs), taken 6 months after the transplant. The covered CDR3 bases are TGTGCCAGCAGCGTGGCTAGCCTGAACACCGGGGAG. Amino acid sequence: CASSVASLNTGE. The CDR3 in its entirety is CASSVASLNTGELFF.